This T cell receptor (beta chain) was obtained from a study of blood T cell repertoires in COVID-19. Overall study context: Collection of acute and convalescent COVID-19 samples took place in the United States, Italy and Spain.

Authors' processing steps: Using reference gene primer amplification, nucleated cell counts were estimated. Repertoires were generated with immunoSEQ multiplex PCR, while TCRdb's copy carries only in-frame clones and drops some. The DNA was the basis for D and trimming; V, J and clone size are from that table. Of about 200,000 clones listed, 85% to 90% are singletons. Recruits, aged about 18 to 95 years, lived in 25 or so US areas. V dropped 3 bases and J dropped 0 bases, with 12 bases sitting between them. Germline V gives CDR1 GTSNPN, CDR2 SVGIG (reference sequence). The CDR3 contains 15 residues. The genes are TRBV30 and TRBJ1-3, with no clear D. This clonotype originated in a woman under 40 with acute COVID-19. The source material was PBMCs or T cells enriched from blood (not recorded which). CDR3 in DNA: TGTGCCTGGAGCCCCGGACTGGGCTCTGGAAACACCATATATTTT. As protein: CAWSPGLGSGNTIYF.